This record looks at one TCR beta chain sequence and its context. Its antigen is currently unknown. The germline V gene encodes CDR1 SQVTM and CDR2 ANQGSEA. Trimming shortened V by 4 bases and J by 6 bases, and 13 bases separated the two germline ends. This CDR3 region has 13 residues. PCR primers comprised 60 Vbeta and 13 Jbeta primers. Libraries were prepared by immunoSEQ multiplex PCR; TCRdb keeps only in-frame clonotypes and omits some of them. The sample lists around 150,000 clones, approximately 73% occurring once. This entry belongs to a study of cytomegalovirus exposure and HLA in healthy donors. In the study overall: Researchers found that around 80% of over 350 genotyped donors fell within the Caucasian-associated ancestry cluster.

The study's findings and limits: Later work associated roughly 17,000 TCR beta sequences with HLA alleles at 0.05 false discovery rate.

The V call is TRBV29-1, the J call TRBJ1-5; D is perhaps TRBD1 (6 bases). This receptor was identified in a man aged 25 to 40 in good health and CMV-seropositive. Sequenced input: PBMCs. In DNA form, the CDR3 reads TGCAGCGTTGGAGGGGGGGCAGCTCAGCCCCAGCATTTT. It encodes CSVGGGAAQPQHF.